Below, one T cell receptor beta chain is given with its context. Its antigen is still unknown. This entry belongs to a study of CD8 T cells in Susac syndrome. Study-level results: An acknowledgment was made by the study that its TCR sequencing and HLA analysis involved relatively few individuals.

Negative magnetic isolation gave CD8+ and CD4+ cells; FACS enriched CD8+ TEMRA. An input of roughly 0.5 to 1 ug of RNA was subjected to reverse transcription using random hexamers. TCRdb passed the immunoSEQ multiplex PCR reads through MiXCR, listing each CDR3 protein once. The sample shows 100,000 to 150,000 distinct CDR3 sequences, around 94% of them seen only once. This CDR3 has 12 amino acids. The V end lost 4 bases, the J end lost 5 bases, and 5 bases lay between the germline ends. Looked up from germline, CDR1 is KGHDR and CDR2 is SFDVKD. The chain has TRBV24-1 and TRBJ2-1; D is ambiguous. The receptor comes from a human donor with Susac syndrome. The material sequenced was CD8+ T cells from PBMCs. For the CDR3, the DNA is TGTGCCACCAGTGAGCAGGACAATGAGCAGTTCTTC. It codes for CATSEQDNEQFF.